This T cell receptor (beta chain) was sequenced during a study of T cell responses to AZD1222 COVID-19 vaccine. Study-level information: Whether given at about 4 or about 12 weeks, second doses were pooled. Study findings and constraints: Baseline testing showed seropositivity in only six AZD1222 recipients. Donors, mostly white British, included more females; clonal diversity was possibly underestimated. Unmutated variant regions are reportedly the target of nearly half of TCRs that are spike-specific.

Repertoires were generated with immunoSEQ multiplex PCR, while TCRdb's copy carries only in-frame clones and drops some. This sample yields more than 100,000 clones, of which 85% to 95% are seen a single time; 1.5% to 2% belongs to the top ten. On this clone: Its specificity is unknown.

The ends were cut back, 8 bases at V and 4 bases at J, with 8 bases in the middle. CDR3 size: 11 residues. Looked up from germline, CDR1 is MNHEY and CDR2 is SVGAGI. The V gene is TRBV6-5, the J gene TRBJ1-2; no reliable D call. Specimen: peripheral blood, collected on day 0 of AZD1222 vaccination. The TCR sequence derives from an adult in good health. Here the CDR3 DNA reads TGTGCCAGCTCCGGCTCCTATGGCTACACCTTC. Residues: CASSGSYGYTF.